Detailed here is one T cell receptor (beta chain). The antigen is unknown. This entry is derived from a study of radiotherapy plus CTLA-4 blockade in lung cancer. Study-level points and caveats: An expansion of tumor-derived TCR clones occurred in blood after radiotherapy plus ipilimumab. Early blood T cell clone dynamics, with interferon-beta, were reported to best predict response.

The CDR3 runs 15 residues. From germline, CDR1 is SGHKS and CDR2 YYEKEE (reference sequence). Trimming took 0 bases from V and 7 from J, leaving 14 bases between them. The protocol was immunoSEQ multiplex PCR, while the TCRdb copy is restricted to in-frame clones and leaves out a portion. The data contain just over 35,000 clones, 85% to 90% of them singletons. This rearrangement joins TRBV5-5 to TRBJ1-5, with D perhaps matching TRBD1 (6 bases). The sequence came from a human donor with non-small cell lung cancer who had stable disease on radiotherapy plus ipilimumab. Sequences were derived from peripheral blood, sampled from a patient treated with radiotherapy plus ipilimumab. The CDR3 loop is CASSLAPGAQQPQHF. Written as DNA, the CDR3 is TGTGCCAGCAGCTTGGCCCCAGGGGCACAACAGCCCCAGCATTTT.